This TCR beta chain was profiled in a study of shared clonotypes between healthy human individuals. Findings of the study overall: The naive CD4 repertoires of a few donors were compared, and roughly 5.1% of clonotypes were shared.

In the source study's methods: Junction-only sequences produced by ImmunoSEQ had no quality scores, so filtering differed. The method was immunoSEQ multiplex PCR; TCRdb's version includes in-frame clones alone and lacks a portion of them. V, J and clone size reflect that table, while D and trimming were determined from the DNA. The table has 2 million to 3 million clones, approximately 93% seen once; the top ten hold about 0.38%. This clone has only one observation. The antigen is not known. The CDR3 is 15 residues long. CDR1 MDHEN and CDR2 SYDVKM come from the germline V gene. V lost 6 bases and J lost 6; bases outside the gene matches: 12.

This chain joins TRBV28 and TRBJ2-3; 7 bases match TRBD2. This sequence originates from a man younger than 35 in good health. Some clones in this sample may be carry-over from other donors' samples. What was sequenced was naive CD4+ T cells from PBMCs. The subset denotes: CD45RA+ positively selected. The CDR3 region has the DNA TGTGCCAGCAGGGGAGGGATCACCCTTATGGATACGCAGTATTTT. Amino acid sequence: CASRGGITLMDTQYF.